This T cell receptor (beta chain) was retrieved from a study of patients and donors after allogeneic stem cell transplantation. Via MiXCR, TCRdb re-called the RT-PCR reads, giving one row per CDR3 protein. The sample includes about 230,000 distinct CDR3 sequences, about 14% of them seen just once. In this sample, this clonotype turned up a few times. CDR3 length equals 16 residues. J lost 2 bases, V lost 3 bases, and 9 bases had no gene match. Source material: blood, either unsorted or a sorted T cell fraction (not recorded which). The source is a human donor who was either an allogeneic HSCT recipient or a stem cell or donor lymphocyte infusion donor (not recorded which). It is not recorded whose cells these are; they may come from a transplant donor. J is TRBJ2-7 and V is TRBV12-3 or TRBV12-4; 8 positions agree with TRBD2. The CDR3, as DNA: TGTGCCAGCAGTTTTTTCGGCGGGGGGACACCCTACGAGCAGTACTTC. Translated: CASSFFGGGTPYEQYF.